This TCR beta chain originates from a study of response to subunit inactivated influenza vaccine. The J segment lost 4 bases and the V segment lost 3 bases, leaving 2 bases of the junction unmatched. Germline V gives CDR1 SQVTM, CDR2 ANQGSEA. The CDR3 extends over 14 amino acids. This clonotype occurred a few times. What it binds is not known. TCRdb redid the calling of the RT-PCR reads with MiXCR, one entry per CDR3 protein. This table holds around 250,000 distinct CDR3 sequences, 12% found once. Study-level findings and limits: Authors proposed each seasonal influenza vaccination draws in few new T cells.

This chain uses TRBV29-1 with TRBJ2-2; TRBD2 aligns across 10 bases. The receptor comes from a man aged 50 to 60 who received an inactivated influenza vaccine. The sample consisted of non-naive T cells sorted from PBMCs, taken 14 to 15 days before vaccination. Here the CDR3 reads CSVDLAGVTGELFF. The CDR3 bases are TGCAGCGTTGATCTAGCGGGGGTCACCGGGGAGCTGTTTTTT.